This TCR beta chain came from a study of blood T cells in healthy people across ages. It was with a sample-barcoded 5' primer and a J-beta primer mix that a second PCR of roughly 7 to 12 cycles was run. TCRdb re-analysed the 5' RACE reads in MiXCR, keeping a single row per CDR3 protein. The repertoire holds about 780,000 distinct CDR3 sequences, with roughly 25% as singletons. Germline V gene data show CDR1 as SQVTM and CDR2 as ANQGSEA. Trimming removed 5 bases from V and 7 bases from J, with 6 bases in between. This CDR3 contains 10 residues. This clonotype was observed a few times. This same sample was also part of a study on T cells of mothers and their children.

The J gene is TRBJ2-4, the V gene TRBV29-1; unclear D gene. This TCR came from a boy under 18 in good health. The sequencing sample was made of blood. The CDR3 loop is CSVRTNIQYF. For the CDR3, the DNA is TGCAGCGTTAGAACTAACATTCAGTACTTC. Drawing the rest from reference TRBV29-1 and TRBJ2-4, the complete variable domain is SAVISQKPSRDICQRGTSLTIQCQVDSQVTMMFWYRQQPGQSLTLIATANQGSEATYESGFVIDKFPISRPNLTFSTLTVSNMSPEDSSIYLCSVRTNIQYFGAGTRLSVL.